These 31 T cell receptor beta chains came from one sample sequenced in a study of blood T cell repertoires in COVID-19. Sequencing was performed with immunoSEQ multiplex PCR; in TCRdb, only in-frame clones are kept and a portion is missing. Of 190,000 or so clones in the sample, around 92% are singletons; the top ten hold approximately 8%. The sequenced sample consisted of PBMCs or T cells enriched from blood (not recorded which). These receptors all stem from a woman aged 18-35 years who had recovered from COVID-19.

The DNA for the CDR3 is TGTGCCAGCAGTCACCTAGATAGCACAGATACGCAGTATTTT. Translating gives CASSHLDSTDTQYF. V and J are TRBV27 and TRBJ2-3; D remains ambiguous. The CDR3 consists of 14 residues. The germline CDR1 and CDR2 sequences are MNHEY and SMNVEV (reference sequence). V lost 5 bases, J lost 0 bases, and 9 bases lay in between.

This chain uses TRBV2 with TRBJ1-2; D possibly corresponds to TRBD1 (5 bases). Trimming removed 4 bases from V and 0 bases from J, with 9 bases in between. This CDR3 has 14 residues. CDR1 and CDR2 from the germline V gene are SNHLY and FYNNEI. The CDR3 reads CASSGQGTNYGYTF. DNA for the CDR3: TGTGCCAGCAGTGGGCAGGGAACTAACTATGGCTACACCTTC. The full variable domain, in which reference TRBV2 and TRBJ1-2 provide the parts outside the CDR3, is EPEVTQTPSHQVTQMGQEVILRCVPISNHLYFYWYRQILGQKVEFLVSFYNNEISEKSEIFDDQFSVERPDGSNFTLKIRSTKLEDSAMYFCASSGQGTNYGYTFGSGTRLTVV.

The CDR3 is CASSAGLDSNEQFF. For the CDR3, the DNA is TGTGCCAGCAGCGCCGGACTAGATTCGAATGAGCAGTTCTTC. The genes are TRBV5-4 and TRBJ2-1; 7 bases line up with TRBD2. The germline CDR1 and CDR2 sequences are SGHNT and YYREEE (reference sequence). CDR3 length: 14 amino acids. Trimming at V came to 4 bases and at J to 7 bases, leaving 8 bases not matched to a gene.

The genes are TRBV27 and TRBJ1-1; TRBD1 agrees at 7 bases. V lost 2 bases to trimming and J lost 0 bases; unmatched junction nucleotides: 6. Per germline, CDR1 MNHEY and CDR2 SMNVEV (reference sequence). The CDR3 sequence is 16 residues long. CDR3: CASSLHRQGMNTEAFF. The CDR3 nucleotides are TGTGCCAGCAGTTTACATCGACAGGGTATGAACACTGAAGCTTTCTTT.

CDR3 loop: CASSPAARTGGLYNEQFF. CDR3 nucleotide sequence: TGCGCCAGCAGCCCAGCGGCTCGGACAGGGGGCCTGTACAATGAGCAGTTCTTC. The V call is TRBV4-1, the J call TRBJ2-1; TRBD1 matches at 11 bases. Germline V CDR1 and CDR2: MGHRA, YSYEKL. This CDR3 has 18 amino acids. Trimming took 4 bases from V and 4 from J; bases not matched to a gene: 12.

V and J are TRBV7-6 and TRBJ2-7; D remains unclear. The V and J ends lost 1 base and 5 bases respectively, with 6 bases between them. The germline CDR1 and CDR2 sequences are SGHVS and FNYEAQ. The CDR3 is 12 residues long. The CDR3 reads CASSLGGDEQYF. CDR3 DNA: TGTGCCAGCAGCTTAGGAGGCGACGAGCAGTACTTC.

The V gene is TRBV3-1 (or the pseudogene TRBV3-2), the J gene TRBJ1-4; TRBD1 aligns across 8 bases. V lost 1 base, J lost 6 bases, and 4 bases stayed unmatched. The CDR3 totals 15 residues. Looked up from germline, CDR1 is LGHDT and CDR2 is YNNKEL (reference sequence). The CDR3 DNA reads TGTGCCAGCAGCCAAGGGGACAGGACAGATGAAAAACTGTTTTTT. This codes for CASSQGDRTDEKLFF.

The chain combines TRBV28 with TRBJ2-1; the D gene is possibly TRBD2 (6 bases). Germline V gene lookup returns CDR1 MDHEN and CDR2 SYDVKM. The CDR3 sequence is 16 residues long. Trimming shortened V by 5 bases and J by 4 bases, and 18 bases separated the two germline ends. The CDR3 DNA follows: TGTGCCAGCAGTCGTAAGCGGGCCGGTATTTACAATGAGCAGTTCTTC. As protein: CASSRKRAGIYNEQFF. The full variable domain, in which reference TRBV28 and TRBJ2-1 provide the parts outside the CDR3, is DVKVTQSSRYLVKRTGEKVFLECVQDMDHENMFWYRQDPGLGLRLIYFSYDVKMKEKGDIPEGYSVSREKKERFSLILESASTNQTSMYLCASSRKRAGIYNEQFFGPGTRLTVL.

This clone has a single count. The chain links TRBV19 to TRBJ2-1; D possibly corresponds to TRBD1 (5 bases). The CDR3 totals 12 residues. Germline CDR1 and CDR2: LNHDA and SQIVND (reference sequence). Between the trimmed V and J ends, which lost 3 bases and 9 bases, there was a span of 9 bases. This CDR3 is CASSIGAAEQFF. As DNA, the CDR3 is TGTGCCAGTAGTATTGGGGCAGCTGAGCAGTTCTTC.

The chain has TRBV28 and TRBJ1-5; tentatively, D is TRBD1 (6 bases). With 3 bases removed from V and 2 bases from J, the gap between germline ends came to 23 bases. Germline CDR1 MDHEN, CDR2 SYDVKM. The CDR3 runs 19 residues. The CDR3 DNA reads as TGTGCCAGCAGTTTCGGATTTGGTGGCAGGGGTGATCGCAATCAGCCCCAGCATTTT. Translation: CASSFGFGGRGDRNQPQHF.

The rearrangement uses TRBV5-4 and TRBJ1-2; 7 bases agree with TRBD1. Trimming cost V 7 bases and J 8 bases; bases outside gene matches: 14. CDR1 SGHNT and CDR2 YYREEE come from the germline V gene (reference sequence). This CDR3 contains 14 residues. CDR3 sequence (DNA): TGTGCCAGCGCTTCGGAGGGGGCGTTTCGCGGCTACACCTTC. Its protein product is CASASEGAFRGYTF. Drawing the rest from reference TRBV5-4 and TRBJ1-2, the complete variable domain is ETGVTQSPTHLIKTRGQQVTLRCSSQSGHNTVSWYQQALGQGPQFIFQYYREEENGRGNFPPRFSGLQFPNYSSELNVNALELDDSALYLCASASEGAFRGYTFGSGTRLTVV.

The chain joins TRBV7-2 to TRBJ2-3, with 14 bases that match TRBD2. The J segment lost 0 bases and the V segment lost 7 bases, leaving 9 bases of the junction unmatched. The germline CDR1 and CDR2 sequences are SGHTA and FQGNSA. The CDR3 extends over 18 amino acids. The CDR3 loop is CASTTTSGGGPSTDTQYF. In nucleotides, the CDR3 is TGTGCCAGCACCACGACTAGCGGGGGGGGCCCTAGCACAGATACGCAGTATTTT.

The J gene is TRBJ2-1, the V gene TRBV5-4, with 9 bases matching TRBD2. V dropped 4 bases and J dropped 0; count of bases not matched to a gene: 11. This CDR3 is built from 18 residues. CDR1 and CDR2 from the germline V gene are SGHNT and YYREEE (reference sequence). The CDR3 coding sequence is TGTGCCAGCAGCCGGGCGTCTAGCGGGGACAGCTCCTACAATGAGCAGTTCTTC. Translated, it gives CASSRASSGDSSYNEQFF.

This rearrangement joins TRBV28 to TRBJ1-5; 10 bases line up with TRBD1. Germline-derived CDR1 and CDR2 are MDHEN and SYDVKM. V trimming: 6 bases; J trimming: 3 bases; junction bases outside the gene matches: 8. This CDR3 has 16 amino acids. In nucleotides, the CDR3 is TGTGCCAGCAGAATAGCCGGGACAGGGGACAATCAGCCCCAGCATTTT. This translates into CASRIAGTGDNQPQHF.

This clone was detected only a few times. In DNA form, the CDR3 reads TGTGCCAGCAGCGTAGTACAGGTTGACACCGGGGAGCTGTTTTTT. The encoded protein is CASSVVQVDTGELFF. This chain joins TRBV9 and TRBJ2-2; D possibly corresponds to TRBD1 (5 bases). The germline CDR1 and CDR2 sequences are SGDLS and YYNGEE. Trimming removed 0 bases from V and 3 bases from J, with 9 bases in between. CDR3 length equals 15 residues.

V gene TRBV10-2 combines with J gene TRBJ2-7; D call uncertain. CDR1 and CDR2 (germline): WSHSY, SAAADI. The CDR3 runs 13 residues. Trimming took 1 base from V and 0 from J, leaving 4 bases between them. CDR3 nucleotides: TGCGCCAGCAGTGAGTACAGCTCCTACGAGCAGTACTTC. Its translation is CASSEYSSYEQYF.

This clone has just one count. The chain couples TRBV28 to TRBJ2-7; 8 nucleotides align to TRBD1. The CDR3 is 15 residues long. Germline V gene data show CDR1 as MDHEN and CDR2 as SYDVKM. V shed 3 bases, J shed 3 bases, and the junction held 7 bases outside the gene matches. CDR3 region: CASSLPRDRSYEQYF. The CDR3 DNA reads as TGTGCCAGCAGTTTGCCCCGGGACAGGAGCTACGAGCAGTACTTC.

This chain links TRBV10-3 with TRBJ1-4; 8 bases match TRBD1. The germline gives CDR1 ENHRY, CDR2 SYGVKD. The CDR3 covers 14 residues. V trimming: 6 bases; J trimming: 9 bases; junction bases outside the gene matches: 9. Written as DNA, the CDR3 is TGTGCCATCAGCGCGACAGGGGAGGTGAAAAAACTGTTTTTT. Its protein is CAISATGEVKKLFF.

The chain links TRBV2 to TRBJ2-7, with D possibly being TRBD2 (6 bases). V shed 8 bases and J shed 3 bases, with 20 bases lying between them. The V gene's germline CDR1 is SNHLY and CDR2 FYNNEI. This CDR3 is built from 15 residues. DNA of the CDR3: TGTGCCAGCGCCCTCCCCAGGGAGGTCAGCTACGAGCAGTACTTC. Translated, it gives CASALPREVSYEQYF.

The J gene is TRBJ2-1, the V gene TRBV5-1, with D maybe TRBD2 (5 bases). V gave up 0 bases and J gave up 1 base, with 14 bases separating them. The CDR3 totals 17 residues. Germline CDR1 reads SGHRS; CDR2 reads YFSETQ. Here the CDR3 DNA reads TGCGCCAGCAGCTTGGAGAGACCGGGATCTTCCTACAATGAGCAGTTCTTC. It codes for CASSLERPGSSYNEQFF. The whole variable domain, filled in from reference TRBV5-1 and TRBJ2-1, reads KAGVTQTPRYLIKTRGQQVTLSCSPISGHRSVSWYQQTPGQGLQFLFEYFSETQRNKGNFPGRFSGRQFSNSRSEMNVSTLELGDSALYLCASSLERPGSSYNEQFFGPGTRLTVL.

The chain has TRBV28 and TRBJ1-1; possible D gene TRBD1, 5 bases. The CDR3 has 16 residues. Germline V gene data show CDR1 as MDHEN and CDR2 as SYDVKM. Trimming left V 1 base short and J 7 bases short, with 19 bases between. CDR3 sequence reads: CASSLSTSHLGGEAFF. The CDR3 bases are TGTGCCAGCAGTTTATCTACCAGTCATCTCGGGGGTGAAGCTTTCTTT.

The chain has TRBV3-1 (or the pseudogene TRBV3-2) and TRBJ1-2; D is possibly TRBD1 (5 bases). This CDR3 region has 12 residues. The germline CDR1 and CDR2 sequences are LGHDT and YNNKEL (reference sequence). The V and J ends lost 6 bases and 8 bases respectively, with 13 bases between them. The CDR3 DNA sequence: TGTGCCAGCAGATTTGACAGCGGGGGCTACACCTTC. This codes for CASRFDSGGYTF.

The chain is built from TRBV11-2 and TRBJ2-1; 7 bases map to TRBD1. Germline trimming cut 3 bases from V and 7 bases from J; bases unmatched to any gene: 18. The germline V gene encodes CDR1 SGHAT and CDR2 FQNNGV. This CDR3 contains 18 residues. CDR3 amino acids: CASSFRLGRGTVGNEQFF. The CDR3 nucleotides read TGTGCCAGCAGCTTTAGGCTGGGGAGAGGGACAGTGGGGAATGAGCAGTTCTTC.

The V gene is TRBV5-4, the J gene TRBJ2-5; 8 nucleotides agree with TRBD2. J was trimmed by 0 bases and V by 1 base; bases with no gene match: 11. Germline CDR1 SGHNT, CDR2 YYREEE (reference sequence). CDR3 length: 18 residues. This CDR3 reads CASSLRLSGGGYQETQYF. For the CDR3, the DNA is TGTGCCAGCAGCTTGCGGTTAAGCGGGGGTGGGTACCAAGAGACCCAGTACTTC.

This chain connects TRBV27 to TRBJ1-5; no definite D call. Trimming stripped 1 base from V and 6 bases from J, with 16 bases between. The CDR3 is 16 amino acids. Germline-derived CDR1 and CDR2 are MNHEY and SMNVEV (reference sequence). CDR3 bases: TGTGCCAGCAGTTTATTTGGGAGGGAGACCACTCAGCCCCAGCATTTT. Translated, it gives CASSLFGRETTQPQHF.

The genes are TRBV2 and TRBJ1-1; D might be TRBD1 (5 bases). In germline, CDR1 is SNHLY, CDR2 FYNNEI. The V end was cut by 6 bases, the J end by 6 bases, with 14 bases between. CDR3 size: 13 residues. CDR3 sequence reads: CASSPMGLPEAFF. CDR3 coding DNA: TGTGCCAGCAGCCCGATGGGACTGCCTGAAGCTTTCTTT.

J is TRBJ2-7 and V is TRBV10-3; tentative D call: TRBD2 (5 bases). The CDR3 length is 15 residues. CDR1 and CDR2 from the germline V gene are ENHRY and SYGVKD. Trimming stripped 6 bases from V and 0 bases from J, with 15 bases between. The CDR3 loop reads CAIRAGVRSSYEQYF. The CDR3 DNA sequence: TGTGCCATCAGAGCCGGGGTGCGGAGCTCCTACGAGCAGTACTTC.

CDR3 residues: CASSQVGAALNPFF. CDR3 coding DNA: TGCGCCAGCAGCCAAGTTGGGGCTGCACTGAACCCTTTCTTT. The chain links TRBV4-1 to TRBJ1-1, with a tentative D call TRBD1 (5 bases). The ends were cut back, 1 base at V and 12 bases at J, with 18 bases in the middle. CDR3 length equals 14 residues. CDR1 is MGHRA and CDR2 is YSYEKL in the germline V gene.

The rearrangement links TRBV19 to TRBJ1-6; possible D gene TRBD1, 6 bases. The CDR3 contains 15 residues. V lost 3 bases, J lost 6 bases, and 12 bases lay in between. Germline CDR1 is LNHDA and CDR2 is SQIVND (reference sequence). The CDR3 sequence is CASSISRGANSPLHF. CDR3 DNA: TGTGCCAGTAGTATCAGCCGGGGGGCTAATTCACCCCTCCACTTT.

The chain employs TRBV15 and TRBJ2-7; D unresolved. This CDR3 comprises 14 residues. Germline loops: CDR1 LNHNV, CDR2 YYDKDF (reference sequence). Between the trimmed V and J ends, which lost 0 bases and 3 bases, there was a span of 9 bases. CDR3 DNA sequence: TGTGCCACCAGCAGAGATCTGTCCAGCTACGAGCAGTACTTC. Protein sequence: CATSRDLSSYEQYF.

The chain joins TRBV5-4 to TRBJ1-2; 7 bases line up with TRBD1. This CDR3 is 15 amino acids long. Losses at the gene ends were 4 bases for V and 5 bases for J; bases not matched to a gene: 11. Germline V lookup: CDR1 SGHNT, CDR2 YYREEE (reference sequence). CDR3 DNA: TGTGCCAGCAGCCCCGCCCTCTCAGGGGGATATGGCTACACCTTC. This encodes CASSPALSGGYGYTF.